The text below deals with one T cell receptor (beta chain). The antigen remains undetermined. The sample is drawn from a study of OX40 agonist ivuxolimab in advanced cancers. As for the study in general: Patients in dose escalation had liver, melanoma, kidney or head and neck cancers. Findings of the study overall: Several nonresponders also turned out to have low normalized T-cell clonal expansion. The average count of expanded clones was higher among CD8+ T cells than among CD4+.

The germline gives CDR1 SGHTA, CDR2 FQGTGA. The CDR3 is 13 amino acids. Trimming cost V 8 bases and J 6 bases, with 11 bases left between them. Using immunoSEQ multiplex PCR, the repertoire was profiled, and TCRdb retains in-frame clones only, with some absent. The table records about 61,000 clones, 83% of them present only once. This chain links TRBV7-3 with TRBJ1-6; D gene unclear. The receptor comes from an adult with an advanced solid tumor such as melanoma, head and neck, liver or kidney cancer. This material consisted of CD4+ or CD8+ T cells sorted from blood, taken in a trial of the OX40 agonist ivuxolimab. The CDR3, as DNA: TGTGCCAGCGGTCGGGTTCCTAATTCACCCCTCCACTTT. Translation: CASGRVPNSPLHF.